A single sample gave rise to the 5 T cell receptor beta chains below, sequenced in a study of T-cell memory formation after mild COVID-19. TCRdb re-derived calls from the 5' RACE reads in MiXCR, one entry per CDR3 protein. The sample comprises around 190,000 distinct CDR3 sequences, approximately 17% of which are singletons, and 3.9% rests with the top ten. The specimen sequenced was PBMCs or a T cell subset sorted from them (not recorded which). The receptors shown here come from a man aged 18 to 30 who had mild COVID-19 (a few samples of this study predate the infection). Cell type and time point are not known.

The sample holds a few counts of this clonotype. The chain has TRBV14 and TRBJ2-1; D unclear. The CDR3 runs to 11 residues. Trimming removed 3 bases from V and 8 bases from J, with 5 bases in between. Germline CDR1 SGHDN, CDR2 FVKESK. The CDR3 is CASSHSHEQFF. The CDR3 DNA sequence: TGTGCCAGCAGCCACAGTCATGAGCAGTTCTTC.

CDR3 in amino acids: CASGPGATNEKLFF. As DNA, the CDR3 is TGTGCCAGCGGCCCGGGGGCAACTAATGAAAAACTGTTTTTT. The chain employs TRBV9 and TRBJ1-4; D possibly corresponds to TRBD1 (5 bases). The CDR3 totals 14 residues. Trimming took off 7 bases at V and 0 bases at J, with 10 bases between the two ends. Germline assignment: CDR1 SGDLS and CDR2 YYNGEE.

Ten or more counts support this clonotype. Mismatch with germline at one junction end may stem from a read error. The chain recombines TRBV5-1 with TRBJ2-7; TRBD1 matches 8 bases. Germline-derived CDR1 and CDR2 are SGHRS and YFSETQ. CDR3 length: 14 amino acids. CDR3 nucleotides: TGTGCCAGCAGCTTGGCCGGGACAGGCTACGAGCAGTACTTC. Residues: CASSLAGTGYEQYF.

The V gene is TRBV5-6, the J gene TRBJ2-2; D tentatively fits TRBD1 or TRBD2 (5 bases each). CDR3 length equals 16 residues. Looked up from germline, CDR1 is SGHDT and CDR2 is YYEEEE. Trimming left V 0 bases short and J 4 bases short, with 13 bases between. As DNA, the CDR3 is TGTGCCAGCAGCTTGGACGTCAGGGCGGGCACCGGGGAGCTGTTTTTT. This codes for CASSLDVRAGTGELFF. The entire variable domain, with the rest obtained from reference TRBV5-6 and TRBJ2-2, is as follows: DAGVTQSPTHLIKTRGQQVTLRCSPKSGHDTVSWYQQALGQGPQFIFQYYEEEERQRGNFPDRFSGHQFPNYSSELNVNALLLGDSALYLCASSLDVRAGTGELFFGEGSRLTVL.

The chain uses TRBV4-1 and TRBJ2-1; D is unclear. Trimming shortened V by 4 bases and J by 6 bases, and 16 bases separated the two germline ends. Germline CDR1 is MGHRA and CDR2 is YSYEKL. The CDR3 runs 15 residues. The CDR3 coding sequence is TGCGCCAGCAGCCCGCTTGCTGGAGTGCCCAATGAGCAGTTCTTC. It is translated as CASSPLAGVPNEQFF.